The rows below give T cell receptor beta chains drawn from one sample of a study of post-analysis software for immune sequencing data. Each CDR3 protein is one row after TCRdb ran MiXCR on the PCR reads. The table records about 500,000 distinct CDR3 sequences, 45% of them present only once. Material for sequencing was blood. The receptor set was obtained from a girl aged 10 to 17 with multiple sclerosis. Each CDR3 is given with its conserved first and last residue. The D gene is left open where the match is weak. Where a row states a size, it is once, few, many or the class of an expanded clone; other rows omit it.

v_call	d_call	clone_size	j_call	cdr3_aa	cdr3_nt
TRBV28	-	few	TRBJ2-5	CASSSPLVAAQETQYF	TGTGCCAGCAGCTCACCTTTGGTAGCTGCACAAGAGACCCAGTACTTC
TRBV7-2	TRBD2	few	TRBJ2-3	CASSSLAGGADTQYF	TGTGCCAGCAGCTCCCTAGCGGGAGGAGCAGATACGCAGTATTTT
TRBV7-9	TRBD1	few	TRBJ2-7	CASSNRQGVYYEQYF	TGTGCCAGCAGCAATAGACAGGGGGTCTACTACGAGCAGTACTTC
TRBV20-1	-	few	TRBJ2-7	CSARVGGSYEQYF	TGCAGTGCTAGAGTGGGTGGGAGTTACGAGCAGTACTTC
TRBV28	TRBD2	few	TRBJ2-7	CASMSLAGVYERYF	TGTGCCAGCATGAGCCTAGCGGGAGTCTACGAGCGGTACTTC
TRBV14	TRBD2	-	TRBJ2-1	CASSQDRSGSRNEQFF	TGTGCCAGCAGCCAAGATAGGAGCGGGAGTAGGAATGAGCAGTTCTTC
TRBV28	TRBD1	-	TRBJ1-2	CASRSHTGVGYTF	TGTGCCAGCAGGTCGCACACAGGGGTTGGCTACACCTTC
TRBV7-6	-	many	TRBJ2-1	CASSLGGGEQFF	TGTGCCAGCAGCTTAGGAGGGGGTGAGCAGTTCTTC
TRBV20-1	-	few	TRBJ2-7	CSAQAQNGRATQYF	TGCAGTGCTCAGGCCCAAAACGGGCGGGCCACCCAGTACTTC
TRBV20-1	-	few	TRBJ2-3	CSAGLRTATDTQYF	TGCAGTGCGGGGCTCCGAACCGCTACAGATACGCAGTATTTT
TRBV7-2	-	few	TRBJ2-7	CASSPSVDYEQYF	TGTGCCAGCAGCCCCTCTGTGGACTACGAGCAGTACTTC
TRBV7-9	-	few	TRBJ2-7	CASSLEALVGYEQYF	TGTGCCAGCAGCTTAGAGGCACTAGTAGGCTACGAGCAGTACTTC
TRBV20-1	TRBD2	-	TRBJ2-1	CSARGPLASGGYNEQFF	TGCAGTGCTAGAGGCCCACTGGCTAGCGGAGGTTACAATGAGCAGTTCTTC
TRBV29-1	-	-	TRBJ1-2	CSVLGGDGTNYGYTF	TGCAGCGTGTTGGGCGGGGACGGGACTAACTATGGCTACACCTTC
TRBV12-3/TRBV12-4	-	-	TRBJ2-2	CASSLRHMGNTGELFF	TGTGCCAGCAGTTTAAGGCACATGGGGAACACCGGGGAGCTGTTTTTT
TRBV28	TRBD1	-	TRBJ2-5	CASSIQGVEETQYF	TGTGCCAGCAGTATACAGGGGGTAGAAGAGACCCAGTACTTC
TRBV7-9	TRBD1	-	TRBJ2-4	CASSLGQGRNSQYF	TGTGCCAGCAGCTTGGGACAGGGCAGGAACAGTCAGTACTTC
TRBV7-2	-	-	TRBJ2-1	CASSPGTEGTQFF	TGTGCCAGCAGCCCAGGGACGGAGGGGACCCAGTTCTTC
TRBV5-1	TRBD1	few	TRBJ1-1	CASSPITGGGGDTEAFF	TGCGCCAGCAGCCCAATAACAGGGGGCGGTGGGGACACTGAAGCTTTCTTT
TRBV3-1	-	-	TRBJ1-5	CASSQTGTEQPQHF	TGTGCCAGCAGCCAAACCGGGACGGAGCAGCCCCAGCATTTT
TRBV20-1	TRBD2	once	TRBJ2-1	CSSSGRAYNEQFF	TGCAGTTCGAGCGGGAGGGCCTACAATGAGCAGTTCTTC
TRBV20-1	TRBD2	-	TRBJ2-1	CSAALRREGYNEQFF	TGCAGTGCTGCCCTTCGGCGGGAGGGCTACAATGAGCAGTTCTTC
TRBV5-1	TRBD2	-	TRBJ2-3	CASKLAGVLMTDTQYF	TGCGCCAGTAAACTAGCGGGAGTCTTGATGACAGATACGCAGTATTTT
TRBV7-2	TRBD2	-	TRBJ2-7	CASSLNRGGYEQYF	TGTGCCAGCAGCTTAAATCGGGGGGGCTACGAGCAGTACTTC
TRBV5-5	-	-	TRBJ2-1	CASSRMWEDYNEQFF	TGTGCCAGCAGCCGTATGTGGGAGGACTACAATGAGCAGTTCTTC
TRBV20-1	TRBD2	-	TRBJ2-7	CSARDWLAGGNEQYF	TGCAGTGCTAGAGATTGGCTAGCGGGAGGAAACGAGCAGTACTTC
TRBV7-2	-	few	TRBJ2-3	CASSVFTDTQYF	TGTGCCAGCAGCGTATTCACAGATACGCAGTATTTT
TRBV5-1	TRBD1	-	TRBJ1-6	CASSLDKIQGRNSPLHF	TGCGCCAGCAGCTTGGATAAGATACAGGGGCGCAATTCACCCCTCCACTTT
TRBV9	TRBD1	-	TRBJ1-5	CASSGPGQALPTMNQPQHF	TGTGCCAGCAGTGGGCCGGGACAGGCTCTACCAACTATGAATCAGCCCCAGCATTTT
TRBV5-1	TRBD1	few	TRBJ1-6	CASSLGTGGNNSPLHF	TGCGCCAGCAGCTTGGGGACAGGCGGTAATAATTCACCCCTCCACTTT
TRBV9	-	few	TRBJ2-7	CASSAAGSYYEQYF	TGTGCCAGCAGCGCAGCAGGGAGTTACTACGAGCAGTACTTC
TRBV12-3/TRBV12-4	TRBD2	few	TRBJ2-1	CASSLLSGGNYNEQFF	TGTGCCAGCAGCTTACTTAGCGGGGGAAACTACAATGAGCAGTTCTTC
TRBV6-1	-	-	TRBJ2-5	CASSEGAEGGKRDGVAYF	TGTGCCAGCAGTGAGGGGGCGGAGGGGGGAAAACGGGACGGCGTGGCGTACTTC
TRBV12-3/TRBV12-4	-	few	TRBJ1-2	CASSLQTQPANGYTF	TGTGCCAGCAGTCTACAGACCCAACCAGCTAATGGCTACACCTTC
TRBV28	TRBD1	-	TRBJ2-5	CASSRMDRGGDETQYF	TGTGCCAGCAGTCGGATGGACAGGGGAGGTGATGAGACCCAGTACTTC
TRBV5-5	-	few	TRBJ1-2	CASSLVSSNYGYTF	TGTGCCAGCAGCTTGGTTTCCAGTAACTATGGCTACACCTTC
TRBV20-1	-	-	TRBJ1-2	CSANPWGTGYTF	TGCAGTGCCAACCCTTGGGGGACTGGCTACACCTTC
TRBV5-1	TRBD2	-	TRBJ2-7	CASSLDLAGGGYEQYF	TGCGCCAGCAGCTTGGATCTAGCGGGAGGAGGCTACGAGCAGTACTTC
TRBV29-1	TRBD2	-	TRBJ2-7	CSVPKPGLGSAEQYF	TGCAGCGTTCCCAAACCGGGACTAGGCTCTGCCGAGCAGTACTTC
TRBV11-1	-	-	TRBJ2-2	CASSTLERAGELFF	TGTGCCAGCAGCACACTAGAACGGGCCGGGGAGCTGTTTTTT
TRBV4-1	-	-	TRBJ2-7	CASSFITTGSSYEQYF	TGCGCCAGCAGTTTCATAACGACAGGTAGCTCCTACGAGCAGTACTTC
TRBV4-2	TRBD2	-	TRBJ2-1	CASGSGTSYNEQFF	TGTGCCAGCGGTAGCGGGACCTCCTACAATGAGCAGTTCTTC
TRBV9	-	-	TRBJ1-5	CASSRNQPQHF	TGTGCCAGCAGCCGTAATCAGCCCCAGCATTTT
TRBV12-3/TRBV12-4	-	-	TRBJ2-7	CASSSDPLRPSYEQYF	TGTGCCAGCAGTTCTGACCCTCTCCGCCCCTCCTACGAGCAGTACTTC
TRBV6-1	-	-	TRBJ1-6	CASSEQPSPLHF	TGTGCCAGCAGTGAACAACCCTCACCCCTCCACTTT
TRBV29-1	-	few	TRBJ1-2	CSAAGGRGSGYTF	TGCAGCGCCGCGGGCGGCAGGGGATCTGGCTACACCTTC
TRBV12-3/TRBV12-4	-	-	TRBJ2-5	CASMTRADKQETQYF	TGTGCCAGCATGACCCGGGCGGACAAACAAGAGACCCAGTACTTC
TRBV7-4	-	-	TRBJ2-3	CASSPKGGRTDTQYF	TGTGCCAGCAGCCCTAAGGGGGGCAGGACAGATACGCAGTATTTT
TRBV21-1	-	-	TRBJ2-7	CASSKAGSGTHLEQYF	TGTGCCAGCAGCAAAGCCGGTAGCGGGACCCATCTCGAGCAGTACTTC
TRBV4-1	TRBD2	-	TRBJ2-7	CASSHGRTSGVWEQYF	TGCGCCAGCAGCCATGGGCGGACTAGCGGGGTGTGGGAGCAGTACTTC
TRBV6-6	-	once	TRBJ1-2	CASSYSVGRSTSYGYTF	TGTGCCAGCAGTTACTCGGTAGGCAGGTCCACATCGTATGGCTACACCTTC
TRBV6-1	TRBD2	-	TRBJ2-3	CASGLAGGNTDTQYF	TGTGCCAGTGGACTAGCGGGAGGTAACACAGATACGCAGTATTTT
TRBV6-1	-	once	TRBJ2-3	CASSEGPAKRYF	TGTGCCAGCAGTGAAGGACCAGCTAAGAGGTATTTT
TRBV29-1	-	-	TRBJ2-7	CSVEDQENTNYEQYF	TGCAGCGTTGAAGATCAAGAGAACACCAACTACGAGCAGTACTTC